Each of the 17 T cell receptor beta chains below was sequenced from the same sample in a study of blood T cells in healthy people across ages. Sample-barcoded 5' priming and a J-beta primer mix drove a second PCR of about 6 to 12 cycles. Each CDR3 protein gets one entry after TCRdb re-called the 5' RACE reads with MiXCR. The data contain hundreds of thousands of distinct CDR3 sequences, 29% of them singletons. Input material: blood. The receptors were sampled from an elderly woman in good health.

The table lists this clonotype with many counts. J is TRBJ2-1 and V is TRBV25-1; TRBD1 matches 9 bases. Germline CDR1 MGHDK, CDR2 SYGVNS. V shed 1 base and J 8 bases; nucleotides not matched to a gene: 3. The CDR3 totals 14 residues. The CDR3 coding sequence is TGTGCCAGCAGTGAATTGGGGACAGGGTATGAGCAGTTCTTC. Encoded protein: CASSELGTGYEQFF.

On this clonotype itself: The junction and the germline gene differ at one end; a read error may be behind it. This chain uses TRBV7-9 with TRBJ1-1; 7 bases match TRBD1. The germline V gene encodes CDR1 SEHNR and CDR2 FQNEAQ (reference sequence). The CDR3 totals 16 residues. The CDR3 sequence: CSSSSRTGELNTEAFF. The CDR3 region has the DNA TGTTCCAGCAGCTCTAGAACAGGGGAACTGAACACTGAAGCTTTCTTT.

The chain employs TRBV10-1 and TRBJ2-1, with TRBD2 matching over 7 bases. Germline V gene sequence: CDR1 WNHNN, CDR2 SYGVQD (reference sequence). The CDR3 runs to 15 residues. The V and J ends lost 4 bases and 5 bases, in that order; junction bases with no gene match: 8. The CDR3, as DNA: TGCGCCAGCAGTGGGGCCCGTCTAGCGGACAATGAGCAGTTCTTC. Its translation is CASSGARLADNEQFF.

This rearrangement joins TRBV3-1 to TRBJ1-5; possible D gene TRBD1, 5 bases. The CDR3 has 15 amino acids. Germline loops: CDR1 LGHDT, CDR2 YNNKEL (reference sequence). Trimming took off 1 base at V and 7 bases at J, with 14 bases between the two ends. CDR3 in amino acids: CASSQGSWGGQPQHF. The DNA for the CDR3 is TGTGCCAGCAGCCAAGGGAGTTGGGGCGGCCAGCCCCAGCATTTT.

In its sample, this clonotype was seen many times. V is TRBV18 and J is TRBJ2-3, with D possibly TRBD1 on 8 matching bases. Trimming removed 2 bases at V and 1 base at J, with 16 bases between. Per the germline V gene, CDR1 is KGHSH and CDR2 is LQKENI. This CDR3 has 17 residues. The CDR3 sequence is CASSPIGQGGGTDTQYF. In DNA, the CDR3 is TGTGCCAGCTCACCAATCGGACAGGGAGGGGGCACAGATACGCAGTATTTT.

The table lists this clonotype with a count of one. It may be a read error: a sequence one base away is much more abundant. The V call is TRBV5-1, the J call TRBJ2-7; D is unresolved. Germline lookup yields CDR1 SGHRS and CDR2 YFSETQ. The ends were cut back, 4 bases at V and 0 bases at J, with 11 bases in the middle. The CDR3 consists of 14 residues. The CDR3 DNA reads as TGCGCCAGCAGCCGAGGCTCTAGCTCCTACGAGCAGTACTTC. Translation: CASSRGSSSYEQYF.

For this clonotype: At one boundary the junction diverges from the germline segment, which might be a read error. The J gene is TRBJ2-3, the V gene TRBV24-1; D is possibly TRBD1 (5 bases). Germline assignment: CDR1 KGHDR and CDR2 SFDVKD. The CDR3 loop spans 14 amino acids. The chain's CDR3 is CTTSEGVLGDTQYF. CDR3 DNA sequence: TGTACCACCAGTGAAGGGGTCTTAGGAGATACGCAGTATTTT.

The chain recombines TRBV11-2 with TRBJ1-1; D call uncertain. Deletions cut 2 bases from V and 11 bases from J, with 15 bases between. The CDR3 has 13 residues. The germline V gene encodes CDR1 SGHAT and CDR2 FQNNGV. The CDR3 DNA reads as TGTGCCAGCAGCTTATTCGAGAGGAGTCCCGCTTTCTTT. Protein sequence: CASSLFERSPAFF.

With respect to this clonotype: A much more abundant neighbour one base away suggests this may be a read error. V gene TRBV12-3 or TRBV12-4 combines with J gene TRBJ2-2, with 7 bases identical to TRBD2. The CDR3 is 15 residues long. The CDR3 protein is CASSLAGPNTGERFF. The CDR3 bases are TGTGCCAGCAGCTTAGCGGGTCCGAACACCGGGGAGCGGTTTTTT.

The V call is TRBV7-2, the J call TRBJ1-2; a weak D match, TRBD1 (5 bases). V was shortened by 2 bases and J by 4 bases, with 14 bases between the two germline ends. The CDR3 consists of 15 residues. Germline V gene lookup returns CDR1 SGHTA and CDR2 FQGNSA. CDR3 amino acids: CASSLRGGEVYGYTF. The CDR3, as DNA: TGTGCCAGCAGCTTACGGGGGGGAGAGGTCTATGGCTACACCTTC.

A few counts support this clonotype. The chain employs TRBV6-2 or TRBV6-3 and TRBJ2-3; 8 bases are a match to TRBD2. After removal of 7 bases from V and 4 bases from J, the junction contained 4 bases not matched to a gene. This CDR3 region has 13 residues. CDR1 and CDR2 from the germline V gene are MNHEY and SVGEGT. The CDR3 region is CASIAGGADTQYF. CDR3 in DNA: TGTGCCAGCATTGCGGGGGGTGCAGATACGCAGTATTTT.

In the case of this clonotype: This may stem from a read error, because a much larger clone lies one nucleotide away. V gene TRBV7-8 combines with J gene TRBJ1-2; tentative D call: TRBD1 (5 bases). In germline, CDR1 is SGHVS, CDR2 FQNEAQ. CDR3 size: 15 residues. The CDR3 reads CAGSLNRPVGYGYTF. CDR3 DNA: TGTGCCGGCAGCTTAAACAGGCCGGTGGGCTATGGCTACACCTTC.

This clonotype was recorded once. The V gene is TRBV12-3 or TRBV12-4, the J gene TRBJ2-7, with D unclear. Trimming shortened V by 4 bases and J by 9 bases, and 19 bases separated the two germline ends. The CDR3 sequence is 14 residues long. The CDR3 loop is CASSWAPQGNGQYF. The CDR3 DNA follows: TGTGCCAGCAGTTGGGCCCCCCAAGGGAATGGGCAGTACTTC.

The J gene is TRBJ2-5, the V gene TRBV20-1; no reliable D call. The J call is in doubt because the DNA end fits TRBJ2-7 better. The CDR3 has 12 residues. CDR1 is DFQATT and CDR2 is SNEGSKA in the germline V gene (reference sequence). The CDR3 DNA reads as TGCAGTGCTAGAGATGCCGAGGCCGAGCAGTACTTC. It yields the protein CSARDAEAEQYF.

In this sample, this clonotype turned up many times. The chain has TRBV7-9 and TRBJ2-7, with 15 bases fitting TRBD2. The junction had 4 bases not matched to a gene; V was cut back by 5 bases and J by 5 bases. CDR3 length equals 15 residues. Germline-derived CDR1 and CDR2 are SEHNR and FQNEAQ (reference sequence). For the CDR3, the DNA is TGTGCCAGCAGCATGGGACTAGCGGGGGGTGACGAGCAGTACTTC. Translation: CASSMGLAGGDEQYF.

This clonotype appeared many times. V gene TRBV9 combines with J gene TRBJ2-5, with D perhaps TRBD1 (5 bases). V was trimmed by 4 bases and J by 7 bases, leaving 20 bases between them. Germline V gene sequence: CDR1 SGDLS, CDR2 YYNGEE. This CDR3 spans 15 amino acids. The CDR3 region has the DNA TGTGCCAGCAGCCCACCCCGGACAACCTCCGGGACCCAGTACTTC. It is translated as CASSPPRTTSGTQYF.

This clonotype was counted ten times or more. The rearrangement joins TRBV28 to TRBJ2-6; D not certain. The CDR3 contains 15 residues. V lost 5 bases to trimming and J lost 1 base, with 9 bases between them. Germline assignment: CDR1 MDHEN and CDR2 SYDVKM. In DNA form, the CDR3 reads TGTGCCAGCAGTCCTTACAAATCTGGGGCCAACGTCCTGACTTTC. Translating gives CASSPYKSGANVLTF.